A selection of T cell receptor beta chains follows, all from one sample in a study of cytomegalovirus exposure and HLA in healthy donors. Assay: immunoSEQ multiplex PCR; the TCRdb copy retains only in-frame clones and omits some. Among 100,000 to 150,000 clones listed, 6.5% to 9.5% were seen once. The sample was PBMCs. These TCRs come from a man in his forties in good health and CMV-seronegative. The CDR3 runs from the conserved cysteine through the conserved F or W. D genes are given only for firm matches. A row's size may be missing; if present it is once, few, many or a size class.

abundance | j_gene | v_gene | d_gene | CDR3nt | CDR3aa
- | TRBJ2-7 | TRBV28 | - | TGTGCCAGCAGTTACTACTACGCGCAGTACTTC | CASSYYYAQYF
few | TRBJ1-4 | TRBV14 | TRBD1 | TGTGCCAGCAGCCAAGCCGGACAGGGGGATGAAAAACTGTTTTTT | CASSQAGQGDEKLFF
few | TRBJ2-1 | TRBV7-9 | - | TGTGCCAGCAGCTCACCGGTAAATGAGCAGTTCTTC | CASSSPVNEQFF
- | TRBJ2-7 | TRBV19 | TRBD1 | TGTGCCAGTAAGGGACAGGGATCCTACGAGCAGTACTTC | CASKGQGSYEQYF
- | TRBJ2-4 | TRBV5-1 | TRBD2 | TGCGCCAGCAGCTTGGATCTAGCGGGGCTAAACATTCAGTACTTC | CASSLDLAGLNIQYF
few | TRBJ2-7 | TRBV5-4 | - | TGTGCCAGCAGCTTGGAAGGGGGCGGAGGGGAGCAGTACTTC | CASSLEGGGGEQYF
few | TRBJ2-7 | TRBV6-5 | TRBD2 | TGTGCCAGCAGTTACCCCAGCGGGGGCGGCTACGAGCAGTACTTC | CASSYPSGGGYEQYF
- | TRBJ1-1 | TRBV6-5 | TRBD1 | TGTGCCACCAAGGGGGCTGGAAACACTGAAGCTTTCTTT | CATKGAGNTEAFF
- | TRBJ2-3 | TRBV10-3 | - | TGTGCCATCAGTGTAAGCCTTTCCACAGATACGCAGTATTTT | CAISVSLSTDTQYF
- | TRBJ2-5 | TRBV6-1 | TRBD1 | TGTGCCAGCAGACATACGACAGGGTTTGAGACCCAGTACTTC | CASRHTTGFETQYF
few | TRBJ1-2 | TRBV7-2 | TRBD1 | TGTGCCAGCAGCACTACAGGGGGGGGGAACTATGGCTACACCTTC | CASSTTGGGNYGYTF
few | TRBJ2-7 | TRBV19 | - | TGTGCCAGTAGTTGGTCCGCGGGGGAGCAGTACTTC | CASSWSAGEQYF
- | TRBJ1-3 | TRBV9 | TRBD1 | TGTGCCAGCAGCGGGGGACAGGGATCGTACGGAAACACCATATATTTT | CASSGGQGSYGNTIYF
few | TRBJ1-1 | TRBV4-3 | TRBD1 | TGCGCCAGCAGCCATTACAGGGGAGCTGAAGCTTTCTTT | CASSHYRGAEAFF
- | TRBJ2-2 | TRBV10-3 | TRBD1 | TGTGCCATCAGTGCGGACAGGCGGAACACCGGGGAGCTGTTTTTT | CAISADRRNTGELFF
few | TRBJ1-3 | TRBV30 | - | TGTGCCTGGAGTCCTCAGGGATCTGGAAACACCATATATTTT | CAWSPQGSGNTIYF
- | TRBJ1-2 | TRBV27 | - | TGTGCCAGCAGTTTATCAAACAGGGCCTATGGCTACACCTTC | CASSLSNRAYGYTF
- | TRBJ1-1 | TRBV5-6 | - | TGTGCCAGCAGCTTGGCATCTGAAGCTTTCTTT | CASSLASEAFF
few | TRBJ2-3 | TRBV18 | - | TGTGCCAGCTCACGCGAAGATACGCAGTATTTT | CASSREDTQYF
few | TRBJ2-1 | TRBV2 | TRBD2 | TGTGCCAGCAGTACCCAGCGGGGGGGCCTTGTTGAGCAGTTCTTC | CASSTQRGGLVEQFF
- | TRBJ1-1 | TRBV11-3 | - | TGTGCCAGCAGCTTAGGGGGGAGGACTGAAGCTTTCTTT | CASSLGGRTEAFF
few | TRBJ1-5 | TRBV6-1 | TRBD1 | TGTGCCAGCATCAAACAGGGGGATCAGCCCCAGCATTTT | CASIKQGDQPQHF
few | TRBJ1-1 | TRBV7-2 | - | TGTGCCAGCAGCTTAGATGGCCACACTGAAGCTTTCTTT | CASSLDGHTEAFF
- | TRBJ1-2 | TRBV2 | TRBD1 | TGTGCCAGCAGTGAGGACAGGTCCAACTATGGCTACACCTTC | CASSEDRSNYGYTF
few | TRBJ1-1 | TRBV4-1 | - | TGCGCCAGCAGCCAAGATGGAGAAGGGGATTGGACCGCTTTCTTT | CASSQDGEGDWTAFF
few | TRBJ1-6 | TRBV7-2 | TRBD1 | TGTGCCAGCAGCGCTGGGACAGTCAATTCACCCCTCCACTTT | CASSAGTVNSPLHF
few | TRBJ2-1 | TRBV5-1 | TRBD2 | TGCGCCAGCACCCCGCAAGCGGGGTCCTACAATGAGCAGTTCTTC | CASTPQAGSYNEQFF
- | TRBJ2-3 | TRBV19 | TRBD1 | TGTGCCAGTGGGGACAGCCCTAGCACAGATACGCAGTATTTT | CASGDSPSTDTQYF
few | TRBJ1-5 | TRBV19 | - | TGTGCCAGTAGTATCCCGGCAGGGGAGGGTCAGCCCCAGCATTTT | CASSIPAGEGQPQHF